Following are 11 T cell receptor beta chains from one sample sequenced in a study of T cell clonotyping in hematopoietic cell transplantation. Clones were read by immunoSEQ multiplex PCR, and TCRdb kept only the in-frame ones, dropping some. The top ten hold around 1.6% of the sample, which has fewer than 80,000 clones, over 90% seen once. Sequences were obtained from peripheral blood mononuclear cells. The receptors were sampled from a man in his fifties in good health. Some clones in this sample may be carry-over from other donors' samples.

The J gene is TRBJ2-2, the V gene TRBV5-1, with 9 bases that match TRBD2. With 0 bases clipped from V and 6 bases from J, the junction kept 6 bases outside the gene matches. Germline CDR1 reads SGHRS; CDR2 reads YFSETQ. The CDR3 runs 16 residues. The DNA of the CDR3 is TGCGCCAGCAGCTTGGATAGCGGGAGAGCGGCCGGGGAGCTGTTTTTT. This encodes CASSLDSGRAAGELFF.

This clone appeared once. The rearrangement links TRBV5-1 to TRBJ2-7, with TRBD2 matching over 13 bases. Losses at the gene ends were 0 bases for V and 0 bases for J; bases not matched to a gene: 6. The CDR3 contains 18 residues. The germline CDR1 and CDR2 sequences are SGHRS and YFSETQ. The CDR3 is CASSLAPTSGGRSYEQYF. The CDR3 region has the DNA TGCGCCAGCAGCTTGGCCCCGACTAGCGGGGGGCGCTCCTACGAGCAGTACTTC.

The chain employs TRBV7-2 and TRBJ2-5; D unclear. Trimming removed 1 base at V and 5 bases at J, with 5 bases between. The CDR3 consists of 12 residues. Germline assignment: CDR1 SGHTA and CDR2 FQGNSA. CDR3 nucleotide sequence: TGTGCCAGCAGCTTAGGTCGGGAGACCCAGTACTTC. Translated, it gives CASSLGRETQYF.

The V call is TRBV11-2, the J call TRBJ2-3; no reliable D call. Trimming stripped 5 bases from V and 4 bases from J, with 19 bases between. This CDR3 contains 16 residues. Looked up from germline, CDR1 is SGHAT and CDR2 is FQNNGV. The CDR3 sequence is CASSPGFGIQADTQYF. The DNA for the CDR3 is TGTGCCAGCAGCCCCGGATTTGGGATCCAGGCAGATACGCAGTATTTT.

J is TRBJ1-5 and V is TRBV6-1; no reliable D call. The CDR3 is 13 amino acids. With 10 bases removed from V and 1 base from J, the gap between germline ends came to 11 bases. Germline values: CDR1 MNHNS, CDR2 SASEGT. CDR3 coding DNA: TGTGCCATCTCGGACGGAAGCAATCAGCCCCAGCATTTT. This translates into CAISDGSNQPQHF.

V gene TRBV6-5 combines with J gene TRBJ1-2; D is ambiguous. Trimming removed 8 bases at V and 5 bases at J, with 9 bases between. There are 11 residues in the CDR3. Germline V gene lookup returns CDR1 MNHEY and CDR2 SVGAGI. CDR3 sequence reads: CASGQVYGYTF. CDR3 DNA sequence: TGTGCCAGCGGGCAGGTGTATGGCTACACCTTC.

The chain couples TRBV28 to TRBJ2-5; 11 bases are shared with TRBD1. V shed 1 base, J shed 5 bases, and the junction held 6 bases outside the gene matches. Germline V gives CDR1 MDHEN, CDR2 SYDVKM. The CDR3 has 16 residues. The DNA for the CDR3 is TGTGCCAGCAGTTTATCTTATAGGGACAGGGGGGAGACCCAGTACTTC. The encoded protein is CASSLSYRDRGETQYF.

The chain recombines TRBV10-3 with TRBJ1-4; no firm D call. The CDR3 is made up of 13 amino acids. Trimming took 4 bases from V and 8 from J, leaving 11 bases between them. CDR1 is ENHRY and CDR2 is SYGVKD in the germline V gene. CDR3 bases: TGTGCCATCAGTGTAGGCTTGGAGGAAAAACTGTTTTTT. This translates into CAISVGLEEKLFF.

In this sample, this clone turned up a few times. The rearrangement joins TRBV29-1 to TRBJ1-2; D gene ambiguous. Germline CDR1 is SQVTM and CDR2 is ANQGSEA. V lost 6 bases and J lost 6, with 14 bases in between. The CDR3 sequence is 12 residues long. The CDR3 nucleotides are TGCAGCGTCGCTGACCTTCGGAATGGCTACACCTTC. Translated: CSVADLRNGYTF. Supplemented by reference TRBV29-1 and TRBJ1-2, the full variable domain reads SAVISQKPSRDICQRGTSLTIQCQVDSQVTMMFWYRQQPGQSLTLIATANQGSEATYESGFVIDKFPISRPNLTFSTLTVSNMSPEDSSIYLCSVADLRNGYTFGSGTRLTVV.

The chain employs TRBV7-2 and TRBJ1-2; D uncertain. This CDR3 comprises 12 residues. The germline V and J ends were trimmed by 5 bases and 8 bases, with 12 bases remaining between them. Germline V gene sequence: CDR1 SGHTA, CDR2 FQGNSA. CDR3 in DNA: TGTGCCAGCAGCCCTAACGGCTACGGCTACACCTTC. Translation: CASSPNGYGYTF.

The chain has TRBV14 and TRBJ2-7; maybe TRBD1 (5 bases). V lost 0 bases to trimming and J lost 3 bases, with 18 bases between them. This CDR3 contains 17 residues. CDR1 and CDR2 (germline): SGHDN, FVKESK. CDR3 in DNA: TGTGCCAGCAGCCAAGAGGAATGTGACAGCCCCTTCTACGAGCAGTACTTC. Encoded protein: CASSQEECDSPFYEQYF. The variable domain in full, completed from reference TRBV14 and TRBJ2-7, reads EAGVTQFPSHSVIEKGQTVTLRCDPISGHDNLYWYRRVMGKEIKFLLHFVKESKQDESGMPNNRFLAERTGGTYSTLKVQPAELEDSGVYFCASSQEECDSPFYEQYFGPGTRLTVT.